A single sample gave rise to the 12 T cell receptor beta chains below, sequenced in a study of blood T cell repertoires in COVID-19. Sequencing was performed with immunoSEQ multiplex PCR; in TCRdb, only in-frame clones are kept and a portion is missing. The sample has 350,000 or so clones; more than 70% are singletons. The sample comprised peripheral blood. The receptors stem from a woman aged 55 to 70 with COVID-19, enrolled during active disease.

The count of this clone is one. The CDR3 region has the DNA TGTGCCAGCAGTGAACTGGGGGGGAACACTGAAGCTTTCTTT. This sequence encodes CASSELGGNTEAFF. J is TRBJ1-1 and V is TRBV6-1, with D tentatively TRBD1 (5 bases). CDR1 and CDR2 (germline): MNHNS, SASEGT. V gave up 2 bases and J gave up 1 base, with 8 bases separating them. This CDR3 is built from 14 residues.

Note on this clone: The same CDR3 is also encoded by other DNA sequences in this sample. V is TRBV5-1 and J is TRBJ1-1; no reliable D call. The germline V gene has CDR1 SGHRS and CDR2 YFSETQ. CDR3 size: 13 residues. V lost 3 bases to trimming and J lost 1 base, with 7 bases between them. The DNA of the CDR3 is TGCGCCAGCAGCTCAAACGGGAACACTGAAGCTTTCTTT. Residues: CASSSNGNTEAFF.

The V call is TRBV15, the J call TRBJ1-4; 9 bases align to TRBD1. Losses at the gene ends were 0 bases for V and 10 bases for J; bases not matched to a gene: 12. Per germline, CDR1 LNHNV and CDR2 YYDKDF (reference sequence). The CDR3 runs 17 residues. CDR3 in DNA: TGTGCCACCAGCAGAGAAAAAGGGGGACAGGGTCTTGCAAAACTGTTTTTT. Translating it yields CATSREKGGQGLAKLFF.

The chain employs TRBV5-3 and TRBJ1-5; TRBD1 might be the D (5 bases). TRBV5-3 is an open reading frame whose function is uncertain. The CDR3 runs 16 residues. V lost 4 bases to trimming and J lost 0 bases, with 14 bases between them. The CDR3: CARSDPTEYSNQPQHF. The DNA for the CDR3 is TGTGCCAGAAGCGACCCGACAGAGTATAGCAATCAGCCCCAGCATTTT.

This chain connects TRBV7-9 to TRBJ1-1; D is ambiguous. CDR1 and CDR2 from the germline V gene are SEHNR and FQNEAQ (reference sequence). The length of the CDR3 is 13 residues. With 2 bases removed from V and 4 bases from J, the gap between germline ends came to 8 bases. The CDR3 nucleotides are TGTGCCAGCAGCTTACATGGCAGCACTGAAGCTTTCTTT. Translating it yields CASSLHGSTEAFF. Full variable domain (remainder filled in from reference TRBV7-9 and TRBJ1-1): DTGVSQNPRHKITKRGQNVTFRCDPISEHNRLYWYRQTLGQGPEFLTYFQNEAQLEKSRLLSDRFSAERPKGSFSTLEIQRTEQGDSAMYLCASSLHGSTEAFFGQGTRLTVV.

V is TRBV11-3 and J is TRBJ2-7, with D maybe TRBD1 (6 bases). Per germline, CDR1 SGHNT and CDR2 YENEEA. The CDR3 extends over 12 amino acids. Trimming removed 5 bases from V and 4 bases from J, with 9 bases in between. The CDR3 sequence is CASSQQGYEQYF. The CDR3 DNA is TGTGCCAGCAGCCAACAGGGATACGAGCAGTACTTC.

The CDR3 loop is CASSLGQIQYF. The CDR3 nucleotides read TGTGCCAGCAGCCTCGGACAAATCCAGTACTTC. This chain uses TRBV6-5 with TRBJ2-5; D is perhaps TRBD1 (5 bases). Germline-derived CDR1 and CDR2 are MNHEY and SVGAGI. The V end was cut by 6 bases, the J end by 10 bases, with 12 bases between. The CDR3 covers 11 residues.

The CDR3 DNA reads TGTGCCAGCCGAGTCCTGACAGGGGGCGCCCCAGATACGCAGTATTTT. Protein: CASRVLTGGAPDTQYF. The chain uses TRBV27 and TRBJ2-3; TRBD1 matches at 10 bases. The CDR3 sequence is 16 residues long. The germline V gene encodes CDR1 MNHEY and CDR2 SMNVEV (reference sequence). V gave up 8 bases and J gave up 4 bases; unmatched junction bases: 12.

CDR3 residues: CASSQERGTVRDTF. The DNA of the CDR3 is TGTGCCAGCAGCCAAGAGAGGGGGACAGTTCGGGACACCTTC. The chain has TRBV4-2 and TRBJ1-2, with 7 positions matching TRBD1. The CDR3 extends over 14 amino acids. With V trimmed by 0 bases and J by 12 bases, 10 bases remained unmatched. Germline assignment: CDR1 LGHNA and CDR2 YNFKEQ.

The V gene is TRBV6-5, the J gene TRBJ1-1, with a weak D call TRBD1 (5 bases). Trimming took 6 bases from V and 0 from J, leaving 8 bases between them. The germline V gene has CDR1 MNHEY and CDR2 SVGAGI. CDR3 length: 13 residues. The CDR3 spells CASSETVNTEAFF. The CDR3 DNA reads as TGTGCCAGCAGCGAGACAGTGAACACTGAAGCTTTCTTT.

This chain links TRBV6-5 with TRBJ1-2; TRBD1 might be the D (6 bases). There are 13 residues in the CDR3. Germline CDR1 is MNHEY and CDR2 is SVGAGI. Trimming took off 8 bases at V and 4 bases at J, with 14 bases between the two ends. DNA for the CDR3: TGTGCCAGCCGTCAGGGGTGGGTCTATGGCTACACCTTC. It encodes CASRQGWVYGYTF.

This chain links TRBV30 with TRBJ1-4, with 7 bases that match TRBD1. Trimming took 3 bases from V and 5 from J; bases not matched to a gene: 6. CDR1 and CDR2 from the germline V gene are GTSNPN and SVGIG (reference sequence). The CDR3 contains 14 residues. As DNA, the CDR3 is TGTGCCTGGAGATCGGACAGGTTGAATGAAAAACTGTTTTTT. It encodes CAWRSDRLNEKLFF.